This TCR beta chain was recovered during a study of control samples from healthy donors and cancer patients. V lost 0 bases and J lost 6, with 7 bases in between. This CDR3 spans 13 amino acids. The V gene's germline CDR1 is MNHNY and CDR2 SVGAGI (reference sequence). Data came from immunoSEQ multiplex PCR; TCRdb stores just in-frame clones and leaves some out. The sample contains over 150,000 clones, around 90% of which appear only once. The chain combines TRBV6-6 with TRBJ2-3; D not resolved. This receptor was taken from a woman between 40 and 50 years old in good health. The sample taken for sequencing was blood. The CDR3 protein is CASSYSGGDTQYF. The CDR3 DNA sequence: TGTGCCAGCAGTTACTCCGGTGGGGATACGCAGTATTTT.